A selection of T cell receptor beta chains follows, all from one sample in a study of T cells in Graves' hyperthyroidism and ophthalmopathy. TCRdb passed the multiplex PCR reads through MiXCR, listing each CDR3 protein once. The table includes about 640,000 distinct CDR3 sequences, around 20% detected once. The sequencing sample was made of blood. The receptors stem from a man in his thirties or forties with Graves' ophthalmopathy. CDR3s include the opening cysteine and the closing phenylalanine or tryptophan. A D gene is named only where the DNA matches it firmly. Size is omitted from some rows. Given values are once, few, many or a class for expanded clones.

D	J	size	V	CDR3	DNA
.	TRBJ2-5	.	TRBV20-1	CSARRGEETQYF	TGCAGTGCCCGCAGGGGCGAAGAGACCCAGTACTTC
TRBD1	TRBJ2-3	few	TRBV5-8	CASSNWTGHLTDTQYF	TGTGCCAGCAGCAATTGGACAGGGCATCTCACAGATACGCAGTATTTT
.	TRBJ2-2	.	TRBV30	CAWRADWLNTGELFF	TGTGCCTGGAGGGCCGACTGGTTAAACACCGGGGAGCTGTTTTTT
.	TRBJ2-7	.	TRBV4-2	CASSQGGVGSYEQYF	TGTGCCAGCAGCCAAGGGGGAGTGGGATCCTACGAGCAGTACTTC
TRBD1	TRBJ1-5	many	TRBV28	CASSLRQGYNQPQHF	TGTGCCAGCAGTTTAAGACAGGGCTACAATCAGCCCCAGCATTTT
.	TRBJ2-1	few	TRBV10-3	CAISDKGSYNEQFF	TGTGCCATCAGTGATAAGGGCTCCTACAATGAGCAGTTCTTC
.	TRBJ1-6	.	TRBV28	CASSTAGGGNSPLHF	TGTGCCAGCAGTACCGCTGGAGGGGGGAATTCACCCCTCCACTTT
TRBD1	TRBJ2-5	.	TRBV24-1	CATSDNHRGGETQYF	TGTGCCACCAGTGATAATCACAGGGGTGGCGAGACCCAGTACTTC
.	TRBJ2-3	.	TRBV9	CAGSGSTDTQYF	TGTGCCGGCAGCGGCTCCACAGATACGCAGTATTTT
TRBD1	TRBJ2-6	.	TRBV28	CASRGQGAGGANVLTF	TGTGCCAGCAGAGGACAGGGGGCAGGAGGGGCCAACGTCCTGACTTTC
TRBD1	TRBJ1-1	many	TRBV6-1	CASSGTGLNTEAFF	TGTGCCAGCAGTGGGACAGGCTTGAACACTGAAGCTTTCTTT
TRBD1	TRBJ2-1	many	TRBV11-3	CASGTGPVNEQFF	TGTGCCAGTGGGACAGGGCCGGTCAATGAGCAGTTCTTC
.	TRBJ1-5	few	TRBV5-4	CASSLGPDKPQHF	TGTGCCAGCAGCTTGGGTCCAGACAAACCCCAGCATTTT
.	TRBJ1-1	.	TRBV20-1	CSARGGGSSEAFF	TGCAGTGCTAGGGGGGGGGGGAGTTCTGAAGCTTTCTTT
TRBD2	TRBJ2-5	.	TRBV4-1	CASSHGAGYQETQYF	TGCGCCAGCAGCCACGGAGCGGGATACCAAGAGACCCAGTACTTC
.	TRBJ2-3	.	TRBV6-2/TRBV6-3	CASQLVTDTDTQYF	TGTGCCAGCCAGTTGGTAACCGACACAGATACGCAGTATTTT
.	TRBJ1-1	few	TRBV7-9	CASSLAASNTEAFF	TGTGCCAGCAGCTTAGCGGCCTCCAACACTGAAGCTTTCTTT
.	TRBJ1-4	few	TRBV30	CAWAALEKLFF	TGTGCCTGGGCAGCTCTTGAAAAACTGTTTTTT
TRBD1	TRBJ1-2	many	TRBV2	CASRPGQGDYGYTF	TGTGCCAGCAGGCCGGGACAGGGGGACTATGGCTACACCTTC
.	TRBJ1-1	many	TRBV28	CASSLLGEAFF	TGTGCCAGCAGTTTATTGGGCGAAGCTTTCTTT
.	TRBJ1-3	few	TRBV4-3	CASSQAGTGNTIYF	TGCGCCAGCAGCCAAGCAGGGACAGGAAACACCATATATTTT
.	TRBJ2-1	few	TRBV30	CAWSLIGHEQFF	TGTGCCTGGTCCCTAATAGGGCATGAGCAGTTCTTC
TRBD2	TRBJ2-1	.	TRBV30	CAWSRLAGGRSYNEQFF	TGTGCCTGGAGCCGACTAGCGGGAGGCCGATCCTACAATGAGCAGTTCTTC
TRBD1	TRBJ2-2	few	TRBV20-1	CSARVGDRENTGELFF	TGCAGTGCTAGAGTTGGGGACAGGGAGAACACCGGGGAGCTGTTTTTT
.	TRBJ2-1	few	TRBV2	CASSDIFSYNEQFF	TGTGCCAGCAGTGATATCTTTAGCTACAATGAGCAGTTCTTC
.	TRBJ2-1	many	TRBV11-1	CASQNEQFF	TGTGCCAGTCAAAATGAGCAGTTCTTC
TRBD1	TRBJ1-6	few	TRBV20-1	CSARRTGEYNSPLHF	TGCAGTGCTAGAAGGACAGGGGAATATAATTCACCCCTCCACTTT
.	TRBJ2-2	.	TRBV28	CASSFVTLTGELFF	TGTGCCAGCAGTTTTGTGACACTCACCGGGGAGCTGTTTTTT
.	TRBJ1-2	.	TRBV7-8	CASSLVRAGDSHGYTF	TGTGCCAGCAGCTTAGTTCGGGCTGGTGATTCCCATGGCTACACCTTC
TRBD2	TRBJ2-3	many	TRBV24-1	CASFPGLAGVDTQYF	TGTGCCAGCTTCCCGGGACTAGCGGGAGTGGATACGCAGTATTTT
TRBD1	TRBJ2-5	many	TRBV20-1	CSARPGQGRGTQYF	TGCAGTGCTAGGCCGGGACAGGGGAGGGGGACCCAGTACTTC
.	TRBJ2-2	.	TRBV7-6	CASSLSLPGTDTGELFF	TGTGCCAGCAGCTTATCCTTACCGGGAACGGACACCGGGGAGCTGTTTTTT
.	TRBJ2-3	.	TRBV28	CASFEFADTQYF	TGTGCCAGCTTCGAATTTGCAGATACGCAGTATTTT
TRBD1	TRBJ2-7	.	TRBV24-1	CATSDVGTGILEQYF	TGTGCCACCAGTGATGTCGGGACAGGGATCTTGGAGCAGTACTTC
.	TRBJ2-6	few	TRBV20-1	CSAREGSSGANVLTF	TGCAGTGCTAGAGAGGGTAGCTCTGGGGCCAACGTCCTGACTTTC